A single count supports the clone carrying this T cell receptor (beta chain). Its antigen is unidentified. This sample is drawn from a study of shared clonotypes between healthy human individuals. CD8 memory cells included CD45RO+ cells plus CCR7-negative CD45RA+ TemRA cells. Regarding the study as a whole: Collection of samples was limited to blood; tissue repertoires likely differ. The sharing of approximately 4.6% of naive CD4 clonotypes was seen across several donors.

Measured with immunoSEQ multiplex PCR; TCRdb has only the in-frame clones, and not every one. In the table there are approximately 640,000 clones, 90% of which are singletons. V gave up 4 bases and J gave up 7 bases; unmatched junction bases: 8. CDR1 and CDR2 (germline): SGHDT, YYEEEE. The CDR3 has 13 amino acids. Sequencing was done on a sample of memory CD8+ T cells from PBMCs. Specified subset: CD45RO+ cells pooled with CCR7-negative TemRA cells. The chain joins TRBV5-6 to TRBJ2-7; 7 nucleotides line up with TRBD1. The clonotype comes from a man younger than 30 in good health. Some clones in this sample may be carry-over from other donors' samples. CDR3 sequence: CASSGGTVWEQYF. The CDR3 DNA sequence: TGTGCCAGCAGCGGTGGGACAGTTTGGGAGCAGTACTTC.